A single TCR beta chain is shown here with its context. This record belongs to a study of blood T cell repertoires in COVID-19. The CDR3 contains 15 residues. The V end lost 7 bases, the J end lost 2 bases, and 14 bases lay between the germline ends. CDR1 and CDR2 (germline): LNHDA, SQIVND (reference sequence). Per the original methods: Reference gene primer amplification gave estimated nucleated cell counts. Sequencing used immunoSEQ multiplex PCR; TCRdb keeps in-frame clones, though not all of them. V, J and clone size were drawn from that table, and D and trimming were deduced from the DNA. The sample includes some 83,000 clones, around 80% of them seen just once.

Sequenced: peripheral blood. The rearrangement uses TRBV19 and TRBJ2-2, with a possible D match to TRBD2 (5 bases). The origin of this receptor is a human donor in a cohort sampled during active COVID-19. CDR3: CASMRASPNTGELFF. The CDR3 DNA is TGTGCCAGTATGAGGGCTAGCCCAAACACCGGGGAGCTGTTTTTT.